This T cell receptor beta chain emerged from a study of human T cells and chemical hapten exposure. Broader study findings: PT1 expanded TCR counts correlated positively with patch test score. Sensitizing with DPC caused no change in TCRs above 1 in 1000 frequency.

Each CDR3 protein is one row after TCRdb ran MiXCR on the RACE reads. The sample has some 49,000 distinct CDR3 sequences, roughly 9.5% seen once. J gave up 4 bases and V 1 base, and 6 bases lay outside the gene matches. This CDR3 has 16 residues. Germline lookup yields CDR1 SGHTA and CDR2 FQGNSA. This sample's time point: patch test 1, 2 weeks after DPC sensitization. Stated treatment: therapeutic diphenylcyclopropenone sensitization with weekly scalp DPC. Participating donors were patients with alopecia, aged 18 to 70 years, considered appropriate candidates for DPC. This clonotype was counted a few times. Its antigen is unidentified.

This chain connects TRBV7-2 to TRBJ2-1, with TRBD2 matching over 8 bases. The source is a woman in her forties or fifties with alopecia areata. Some clones in this sample may be carry-over from other donors' samples. Specimen: whole blood, collected in connection with sensitization to the hapten diphenylcyclopropenone (DPC). The CDR3 loop reads CASSLGPAGEYNEQFF. CDR3 nucleotide sequence: TGTGCCAGCAGCTTAGGGCCAGCGGGAGAATACAATGAGCAGTTCTTC.